This TCR beta chain is from a study of identical twins. This clonotype was counted once. TCRdb ran MiXCR on the 5' RACE reads and lists one entry per CDR3 protein. The sample yields 450,000 to 500,000 distinct CDR3 sequences, 13% to 15% seen once. Germline CDR1 reads ENHRY; CDR2 reads SYGVKD. Trimming stripped 6 bases from V and 6 bases from J, with 15 bases between. The length of the CDR3 is 13 residues. The same specimen was also included in a second study, on yellow fever vaccine responses in identical twins.

This clonotype was sampled from a young woman in good health. What was sequenced was CD4+ T cells sorted from blood. The chain links TRBV10-3 to TRBJ2-7; possibly TRBD1 for D (5 bases). The CDR3 DNA follows: TGTGCCATCAGCCCCACTGGTCAGGGCGAGCAGTACTTC. It codes for CAISPTGQGEQYF.